This T cell receptor beta chain was documented in a study of persistence of HIV-infected CD4 T cells. Study details: A median of 8 years of suppressive ART preceded sampling. Regarding the study as a whole: Degenerate expanded CDR3beta sequences were enriched among CMV- and Gag-responding cells.

The libraries were made with immunoSEQ version 4 in survey mode. Here immunoSEQ multiplex PCR was the method, and the copy in TCRdb shows in-frame clones only, minus some. The table lists over 35,000 clones, roughly 90% of them singletons, with less than 2% in the top ten. Nonspecific anti-CD3/anti-CD28 bead stimulation represents the broad CD4+ T cell repertoire. CD4+ T cells upregulating both CD40 ligand and CD69 were sorted as responding cells. CD4+ T cell counts exceeded 400 cells/uL; CMV serology was positive. To note about this clone: Its antigen is unknown.

V lost 3 bases, J lost 1 base, and 10 bases stayed unmatched. The germline gives CDR1 WNHNN, CDR2 SYGVQD (reference sequence). The CDR3 has 17 residues. This sequence was found in an adult man with HIV who was CMV-seropositive. The specimen comprised CD4+ T cells sorted from PBMCs after approximately 19-hour stimulation, sampled from a patient who received antiretroviral therapy. This chain connects TRBV10-1 to TRBJ2-3, with 7 positions matching TRBD1. The DNA of the CDR3 is TGCGCCAGCAGTGACCGTAAACAGGGGTTCGGCACAGATACGCAGTATTTT. Residues: CASSDRKQGFGTDTQYF.